What follows describes a single TCR beta chain. Trimming at V came to 4 bases and at J to 4 bases, leaving 6 bases not matched to a gene. CDR1 and CDR2 (germline): SGHNT, YYREEE (reference sequence). This CDR3 is 15 amino acids long. Methods used by the authors: Amplification of reference gene primers was used by the study to estimate nucleated cell counts. Using immunoSEQ multiplex PCR, the repertoire was profiled, and TCRdb retains in-frame clones only, with some absent. That table gives V, J and clone size, and the DNA gave D and trimming. The sample has approximately 130,000 clones; approximately 81% are singletons. These data are taken from a study of blood T cell repertoires in COVID-19. Study summary: Acute and convalescent COVID-19 samples came from the United States, Italy and Spain. PBMCs, B-cell-depleted T cells, or T cells provided the cDNA or gDNA that made up the material.

The origin of this receptor is a woman between 55 and 75 years old with active or convalescent COVID-19. The chain recombines TRBV5-4 with TRBJ1-3; TRBD1 matches 9 bases. The specimen was peripheral blood. The DNA of the CDR3 is TGTGCCAGCAGCCCCGGGACAGGGAGAGGAAACACCATATATTTT. Its translation: CASSPGTGRGNTIYF.